A selection of T cell receptor beta chains follows, all from one sample in a study of neurological immune-mediated disorders. TCRdb ran MiXCR on the 5' RACE reads and lists one entry per CDR3 protein. The sample contains roughly 50,000 distinct CDR3 sequences, about 13% of which appear only once. The sample comprised PBMCs. The source is an older woman with HTLV-1-associated myelopathy (HAM/TSP). CDR3s include the opening cysteine and the closing phenylalanine or tryptophan. The D gene is left open where the match is weak. Some rows mark clone size as missing; the rest say once, few, many or name a class of expanded clone.

j_gene	abundance	d_gene	v_gene	len	CDR3aa	CDR3nt
TRBJ2-1	many	NA	TRBV27	15	CASMPASAINNEQFF	TGTGCCAGCATGCCCGCGAGCGCGATTAACAATGAGCAGTTCTTC
TRBJ1-5	many	TRBD1	TRBV20-1	16	CSASDRGRPGYQPQHF	TGCAGTGCTAGTGACAGGGGGCGTCCAGGGTATCAGCCCCAGCATTTT
TRBJ2-2	many	TRBD2	TRBV5-1	13	CASSGTSTGELFF	TGCGCCAGCAGCGGGACTAGCACCGGGGAGCTGTTTTTT
TRBJ2-7	many	NA	TRBV12-3/TRBV12-4	11	CASSFAYEQYF	TGTGCCAGCAGTTTCGCCTACGAGCAGTACTTC
TRBJ2-2	NA	NA	TRBV20-1	16	CSARDPVGTNTGKLFF	TGCAGTGCTAGAGATCCAGTGGGCACGAACACCGGGAAGCTGTTTTTT
TRBJ2-1	many	NA	TRBV5-5	14	CASSPLSGSDEQFF	TGTGCCAGCAGCCCTCTTTCAGGGTCCGATGAGCAGTTCTTC
TRBJ1-3	NA	NA	TRBV20-1	12	CSAADSGNTIYF	TGCAGTGCTGCTGACTCTGGAAACACCATATATTTT
TRBJ2-2	few	NA	TRBV6-5	17	CASRSQEASPNTGELFF	TGTGCCAGCAGGAGCCAGGAGGCTAGCCCGAACACCGGGGAGCTGTTTTTT
TRBJ2-2	NA	NA	TRBV18	14	CASSPGRNTGELFF	TGTGCCAGCTCACCAGGCAGGAACACCGGGGAGCTGTTTTTT
TRBJ2-1	many	TRBD2	TRBV10-3	19	CAISAAGTSGRATRNEQFF	TGTGCCATCAGTGCCGCCGGGACTAGCGGGAGGGCCACTAGAAATGAGCAGTTCTTC
TRBJ2-6	NA	NA	TRBV12-3/TRBV12-4	14	CASTAGPRANVLTF	TGTGCCAGCACGGCGGGTCCTAGGGCCAACGTCCTGACTTTC
TRBJ2-2	few	NA	TRBV7-2	18	CASSLARGDWPNTGELFF	TGTGCCAGCAGCTTAGCGAGGGGGGACTGGCCCAACACCGGGGAGCTGTTTTTT
TRBJ2-2	many	TRBD2	TRBV6-1	15	CASSVGTTNTGELFF	TGTGCCAGCAGTGTCGGGACTACAAACACCGGGGAGCTGTTTTTT
TRBJ2-1	many	TRBD2	TRBV9	19	CASSGTGLAGVKGPNEQFF	TGTGCCAGCAGCGGAACGGGACTAGCGGGGGTCAAGGGTCCCAATGAGCAGTTCTTC
TRBJ2-7	many	TRBD1	TRBV5-5	16	CASSKEVLGQGYEQYF	TGTGCCAGCAGCAAGGAGGTTTTGGGACAGGGCTACGAGCAGTACTTC
TRBJ2-1	many	TRBD2	TRBV10-3	13	CAIRSSGGNEQFF	TGTGCCATCCGGTCTTCGGGAGGGAATGAGCAGTTCTTC
TRBJ1-1	NA	NA	TRBV19	15	CASSVEQGFNTEAFF	TGTGCCAGTAGTGTAGAACAGGGATTTAACACTGAAGCTTTCTTT
TRBJ1-2	NA	NA	TRBV5-1	14	CASSLANSNYGYNF	TGCGCCAGCAGCTTGGCGAACAGTAACTATGGCTACAACTTC
TRBJ2-3	many	NA	TRBV7-2	11	CASSLDQTQYF	TGTGCCAGCAGCTTAGACCAGACGCAGTATTTT
TRBJ2-5	many	TRBD2	TRBV15	11	CATSRGSGRSF	TGTGCCACCAGCAGAGGTAGCGGGAGGTCTTTC
TRBJ2-7	many	NA	TRBV29-1	12	CSVGQGTYEQYF	TGCAGCGTTGGCCAGGGGACCTACGAGCAGTACTTC
TRBJ2-2	few	NA	TRBV5-1	15	CASSLTSSLTGELFF	TGCGCCAGCAGCTTGACCTCTTCTCTCACCGGGGAGCTGTTTTTT
TRBJ2-2	NA	TRBD1	TRBV4-2	16	CASGADRGSNTGELFF	TGTGCCAGCGGGGCGGACAGGGGATCGAACACCGGGGAGCTGTTTTTT
TRBJ2-1	many	TRBD2	TRBV5-1	13	CATRLAGVNEQFF	TGCGCCACGAGACTAGCGGGAGTTAATGAGCAGTTCTTC
TRBJ1-1	many	NA	TRBV7-2	14	CASSLRSLNTEAFF	TGTGCCAGCAGCTTACGCAGTCTGAACACTGAAGCTTTCTTT
TRBJ2-7	many	NA	TRBV7-8	16	CASSPVSGTEPYEQYF	TGTGCCAGCAGCCCCGTCTCCGGGACGGAACCCTACGAGCAGTACTTC
TRBJ2-6	NA	NA	TRBV5-1	16	CASSLDTSSGANGLTF	TGCGCCAGCAGCTTGGACACCAGCTCTGGAGCCAACGGCCTGACTTTC
TRBJ1-2	NA	TRBD1	TRBV28	17	CANNRPLYRDRRDGYTF	TGTGCCAACAATCGACCTCTCTACCGGGACAGAAGGGATGGCTACACCTTC
TRBJ2-5	NA	NA	TRBV10-3	14	CAISESVREETQYF	TGTGCCATCAGTGAGTCGGTCAGGGAAGAGACCCAGTACTTC
TRBJ2-7	many	TRBD2	TRBV7-8	19	CASSLRFGLAAIDSYEQYF	TGTGCCAGCAGCTTACGGTTCGGACTAGCTGCCATCGACTCGTACGAGCAGTACTTC
TRBJ2-3	many	TRBD2	TRBV20-1	15	CSARGGGRSTDTQYF	TGCAGTGCTAGAGGGGGCGGGAGGAGCACAGATACGCAGTATTTT
TRBJ1-1	many	NA	TRBV5-1	15	CASRSGADRATEAFF	TGCGCCAGCAGATCAGGGGCCGATCGGGCCACTGAAGCTTTCTTT
TRBJ2-5	many	TRBD2	TRBV7-6	15	CASTPSGRGQETQYF	TGTGCCAGCACCCCTAGCGGGAGGGGACAAGAGACCCAGTACTTC
TRBJ1-5	many	NA	TRBV28	14	CASSSPGMNQPQHF	TGTGCCAGCAGTTCACCAGGGATGAATCAGCCCCAGCATTTT
TRBJ1-3	many	NA	TRBV12-3/TRBV12-4	13	CASSSDGWDTIYF	TGTGCCAGCAGCTCTGACGGTTGGGACACCATATATTTT
TRBJ2-7	many	TRBD2	TRBV5-1	15	CASSGNSGSLGEQYF	TGCGCCAGCAGCGGAAATAGCGGGAGTTTAGGCGAGCAGTACTTC
TRBJ1-3	many	TRBD1	TRBV20-1	15	CSAKEQGASLNTIYF	TGCAGTGCTAAGGAACAGGGGGCCTCCCTAAACACCATATATTTT
TRBJ2-1	many	NA	TRBV5-1	17	CASSPTRWVGRDNEQFF	TGCGCCAGCAGCCCGACTAGATGGGTTGGGAGAGACAATGAGCAGTTCTTC
TRBJ2-1	many	TRBD1	TRBV29-1	19	CSVEDLKWSGDRGNYEQFF	TGCAGCGTTGAAGATCTGAAGTGGTCGGGGGACAGGGGAAACTATGAGCAGTTCTTC
TRBJ2-1	many	TRBD1	TRBV4-1	14	CASSTRQGAYEQFF	TGCGCCAGCAGCACACGACAGGGGGCCTATGAGCAGTTCTTC